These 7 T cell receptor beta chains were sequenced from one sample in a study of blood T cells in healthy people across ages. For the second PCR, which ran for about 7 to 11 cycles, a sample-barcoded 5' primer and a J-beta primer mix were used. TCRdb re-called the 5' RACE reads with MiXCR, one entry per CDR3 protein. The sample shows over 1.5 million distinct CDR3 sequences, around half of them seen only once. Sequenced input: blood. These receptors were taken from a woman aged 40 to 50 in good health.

CDR3 protein: CASSRSSVAEQYF. The CDR3 bases are TGTGCCAGCAGCCGATCTTCGGTTGCCGAGCAGTACTTC. J is TRBJ2-5 and V is TRBV14; D call uncertain. TRBJ2-7 explains the end of the DNA better; the J call may be wrong. The germline CDR1 and CDR2 sequences are SGHDN and FVKESK. The CDR3 extends over 13 amino acids.

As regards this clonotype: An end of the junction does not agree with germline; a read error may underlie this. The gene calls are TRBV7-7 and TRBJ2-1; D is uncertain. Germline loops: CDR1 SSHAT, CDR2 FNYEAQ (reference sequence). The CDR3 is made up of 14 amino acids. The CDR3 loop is CASSESQDYNEQFF. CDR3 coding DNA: TGTGCTAGCAGCGAGAGCCAGGATTACAATGAGCAGTTCTTC.

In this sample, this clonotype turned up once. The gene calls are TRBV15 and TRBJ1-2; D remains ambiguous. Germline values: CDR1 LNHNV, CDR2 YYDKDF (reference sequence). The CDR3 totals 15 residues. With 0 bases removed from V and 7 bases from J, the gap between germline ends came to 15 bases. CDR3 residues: CATSRDPSLMAGYTF. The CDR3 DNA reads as TGTGCCACCAGCAGAGATCCGTCTCTCATGGCTGGCTACACCTTC.

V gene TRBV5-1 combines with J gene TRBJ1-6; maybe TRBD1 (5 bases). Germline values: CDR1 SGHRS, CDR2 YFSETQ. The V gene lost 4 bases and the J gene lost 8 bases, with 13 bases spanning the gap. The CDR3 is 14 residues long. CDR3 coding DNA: TGCGCCAGCAGCGCCCCGGGGGAATATTCACCCCTCCACTTT. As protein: CASSAPGEYSPLHF. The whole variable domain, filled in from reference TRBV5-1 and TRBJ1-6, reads KAGVTQTPRYLIKTRGQQVTLSCSPISGHRSVSWYQQTPGQGLQFLFEYFSETQRNKGNFPGRFSGRQFSNSRSEMNVSTLELGDSALYLCASSAPGEYSPLHFGNGTRLTVT.

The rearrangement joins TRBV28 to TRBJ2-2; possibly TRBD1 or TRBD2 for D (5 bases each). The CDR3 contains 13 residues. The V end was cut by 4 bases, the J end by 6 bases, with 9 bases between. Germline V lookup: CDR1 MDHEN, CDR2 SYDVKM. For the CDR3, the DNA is TGTGCCAGCAGTTCGGGACCTTCCGGGGAGCTGTTTTTT. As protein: CASSSGPSGELFF.

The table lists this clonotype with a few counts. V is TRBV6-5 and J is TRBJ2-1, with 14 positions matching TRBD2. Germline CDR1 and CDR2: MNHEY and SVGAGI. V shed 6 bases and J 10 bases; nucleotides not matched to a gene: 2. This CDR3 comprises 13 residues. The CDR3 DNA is TGTGCCAGCAGGGGGACTAGCGGGGGCGAGCAGTTCTTC. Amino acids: CASRGTSGGEQFF.

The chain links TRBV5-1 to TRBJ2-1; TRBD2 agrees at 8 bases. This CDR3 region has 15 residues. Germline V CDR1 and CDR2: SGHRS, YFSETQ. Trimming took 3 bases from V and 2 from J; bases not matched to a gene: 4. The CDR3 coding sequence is TGCGCCAGCAGCTCCCGGACTAGCCCCTACAATGAGCAGTTCTTC. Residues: CASSSRTSPYNEQFF.